This T cell receptor (beta chain) was sequenced in a study of regulatory T cells in long-lasting Graves disease. Background on the study: For a period under 3 months, newly diagnosed Graves' patients had taken antithyroid drugs.

General study findings and limits: Not thyroid tissue but only peripheral blood was studied.

Only a few counts were recorded for this clonotype. The target antigen is unknown. Time point described: newly diagnosed GD, antithyroid drugs for less than 3 months. The TCR library was prepared using RNA isolated from PBMCs. The TCR beta library used iRepertoire HTBI primers with Arm-PCR amplification of CDR3. TCRdb reprocessed the multiplex PCR reads with MiXCR, giving one entry per CDR3 protein. This table has some 450,000 distinct CDR3 sequences, about a sixth appearing once. This CDR3 spans 15 amino acids. Germline CDR1 is MDHEN and CDR2 is SYDVKM. Trimming cost V 2 bases and J 1 base, with 10 bases left between them. This same sample was also taken into another study, of T cells in Graves' hyperthyroidism and ophthalmopathy. From that paper: The HTBI primer set was used in a first-round RT-PCR of the TCR CDR3.

The source was peripheral blood mononuclear cells (PBMCs), collected at new diagnosis, from a patient treated with antithyroid drugs. The chain uses TRBV28 and TRBJ2-3; no reliable D call. This TCR was recovered from a woman in her twenties or thirties with Graves disease. The CDR3 region is CASSLRLWGTDTQYF. CDR3 DNA sequence: TGTGCCAGCAGTTTAAGACTCTGGGGCACAGATACGCAGTATTTT.